A selection of T cell receptor beta chains follows, all from one sample in a study of T cell repertoires in cytomegalovirus infection. Their recognized antigens are unknown. TCRdb re-derived calls from the reads in MiXCR, one entry per CDR3 protein. The sample holds some 940,000 distinct CDR3 sequences, more than 25% seen once. The sequences come from cultured CD8+ T cells from PBMCs, collected from culture after CMV antigen stimulation. The receptors shown here come from a human donor in good health (CMV status not recorded). Some clones in this sample may be carry-over from other donors' samples. Both conserved end residues are part of each CDR3. A D gene is named only where the DNA matches it firmly. Part of the rows lack a size; the others show once, few, many or a class for expanded clones.

v_gene	abundance	len	d_gene	j_gene	CDR3nt	CDR3aa
TRBV7-9	NA	17	NA	TRBJ2-3	TGTGCCAGCAGCTCGCCTCCCGGGACCGAAAACGCAGATACGCAGTATTTT	CASSSPPGTENADTQYF
TRBV6-6	NA	13	NA	TRBJ1-2	TGTGCCAGCAGTTACTCGGCATACAGAGACTACACCTTC	CASSYSAYRDYTF
TRBV6-2/TRBV6-3	NA	13	NA	TRBJ1-1	TGTGCCAGCAGTTACCCCGGGACACCTGATGCTTTCTTT	CASSYPGTPDAFF
TRBV4-1	few	14	NA	TRBJ2-7	TGCGCCAGCAGCCAAGTCGAGAACCTCTACGAGCAGTACTTC	CASSQVENLYEQYF
TRBV7-9	few	15	NA	TRBJ1-3	TGTGCCAGCAGTACTCTGGAGAGCTCTGGAAACACCATATATTTT	CASSTLESSGNTIYF
TRBV29-1	NA	18	NA	TRBJ1-3	TGCAGCGTGGGGGGCCACAAAACAGGGTGGTTCGCTGGAAACACCATATATTTT	CSVGGHKTGWFAGNTIYF
TRBV6-5	few	15	TRBD1	TRBJ2-5	TGTGCCAGCAGCCCCGACAGGGGGCTTGAGGAGACCCAGTACTTC	CASSPDRGLEETQYF
TRBV20-1	NA	19	NA	TRBJ2-7	TGCAGTGCTAGGGATAGGGGAGGGGGGGGAACCGTGGTCTCCTACGAGCAGTACTTC	CSARDRGGGGTVVSYEQYF
TRBV7-4	NA	12	NA	TRBJ2-7	TGTGCCAGCAGCCCCCGCCCCCTAGAGCAGTACTTC	CASSPRPLEQYF
TRBV6-6	NA	14	NA	TRBJ2-2	TGTGCCAGCAGCGAGGTTCGATCCACCGGGGAGCTGTTTTTT	CASSEVRSTGELFF